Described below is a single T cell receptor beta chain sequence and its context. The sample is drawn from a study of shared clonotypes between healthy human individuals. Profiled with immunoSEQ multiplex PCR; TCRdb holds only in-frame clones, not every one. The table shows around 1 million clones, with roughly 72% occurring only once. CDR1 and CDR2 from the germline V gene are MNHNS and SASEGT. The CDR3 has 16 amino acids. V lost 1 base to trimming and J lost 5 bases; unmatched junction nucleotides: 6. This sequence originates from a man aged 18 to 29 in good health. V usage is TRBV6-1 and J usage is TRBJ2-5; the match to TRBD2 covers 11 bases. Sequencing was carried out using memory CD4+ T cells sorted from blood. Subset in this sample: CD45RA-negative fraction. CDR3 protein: CASSEGSSGGLETQYF. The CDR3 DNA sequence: TGTGCCAGCAGTGAAGGATCTAGCGGGGGGTTGGAGACCCAGTACTTC.